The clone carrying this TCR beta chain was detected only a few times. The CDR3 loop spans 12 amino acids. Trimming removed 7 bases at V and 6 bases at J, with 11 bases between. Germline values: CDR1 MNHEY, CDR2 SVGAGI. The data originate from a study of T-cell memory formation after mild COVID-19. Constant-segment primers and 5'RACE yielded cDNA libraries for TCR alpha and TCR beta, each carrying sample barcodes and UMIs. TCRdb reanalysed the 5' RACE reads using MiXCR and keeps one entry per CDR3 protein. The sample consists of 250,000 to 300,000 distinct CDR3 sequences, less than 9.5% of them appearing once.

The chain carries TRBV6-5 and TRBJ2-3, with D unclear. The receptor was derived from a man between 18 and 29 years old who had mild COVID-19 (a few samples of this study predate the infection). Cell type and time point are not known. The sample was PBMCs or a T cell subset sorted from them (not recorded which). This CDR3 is CASKRSGDTQYF. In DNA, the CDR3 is TGTGCCAGCAAACGGAGTGGGGATACGCAGTATTTT.